Presented here are 21 T cell receptor beta chains from one specimen sequenced in a study of blood T cell repertoires in COVID-19. Using immunoSEQ multiplex PCR, the repertoire was profiled, and TCRdb retains in-frame clones only, with some absent. The top ten clones hold 3.1% of a sample with roughly 15,000 clones, roughly 90% of them seen once. Sequences were obtained from peripheral blood. These TCRs come from a human donor in a cohort sampled during active COVID-19.

This rearrangement joins TRBV7-8 to TRBJ2-3; 10 bases match TRBD2. Germline V gene lookup returns CDR1 SGHVS and CDR2 FQNEAQ. V lost 6 bases to trimming and J lost 1 base; unmatched junction nucleotides: 4. The CDR3 loop spans 15 amino acids. The CDR3 sequence: CASRPGTSGTDTQYF. Here the CDR3 DNA reads TGTGCCAGCAGACCTGGGACTAGCGGCACAGATACGCAGTATTTT.

The chain couples TRBV2 to TRBJ1-1, with 7 positions matching TRBD1. Germline V lookup: CDR1 SNHLY, CDR2 FYNNEI. V shed 5 bases, J shed 9 bases, and the junction held 6 bases outside the gene matches. This CDR3 is built from 12 residues. The CDR3 region has the DNA TGTGCCAGCAGTTCGCAGGGGGTAAAAGCTTTCTTT. Translation: CASSSQGVKAFF.

CDR3 protein: CASRGSLGGDTQYF. The CDR3 coding sequence is TGTGCCAGCAGGGGGTCTTTGGGGGGAGATACGCAGTATTTT. This chain links TRBV6-5 with TRBJ2-3; tentatively, D is TRBD2 (6 bases). V was shortened by 6 bases and J by 5 bases, with 15 bases between the two germline ends. This CDR3 is built from 14 residues. From germline, CDR1 is MNHEY and CDR2 SVGAGI.

This clone has a handful of counts. This chain links TRBV13 with TRBJ1-3; D remains unclear. Trimming shortened V by 7 bases and J by 4 bases, and 8 bases separated the two germline ends. The CDR3 length is 12 residues. Germline lookup yields CDR1 PRHDT and CDR2 FYEKMQ (reference sequence). The DNA for the CDR3 is TGTGCCAGCACCACCGGGGGAAACACCATATATTTT. It specifies CASTTGGNTIYF. Based on the CDR3 plus reference TRBV13 and TRBJ1-3, the full variable domain is AAGVIQSPRHLIKEKRETATLKCYPIPRHDTVYWYQQGPGQDPQFLISFYEKMQSDKGSIPDRFSAQQFSDYHSELNMSSLELGDSALYFCASTTGGNTIYFGEGSWLTVV.

V gene TRBV21-1 combines with J gene TRBJ2-7; the table's D call TRBD1 went unverified against the DNA. TRBV21-1 represents a pseudogene. This CDR3 is built from 14 residues. CDR3 residues: CASSTRDSSYEQYF. CDR3 bases: TGTGCCAGCAGCACGCGGGACAGCTCCTACGAGCAGTACTTC.

This rearrangement joins TRBV30 to TRBJ2-2; 8 nucleotides agree with TRBD2. This CDR3 comprises 15 residues. Germline loops: CDR1 GTSNPN, CDR2 SVGIG (reference sequence). J gave up 5 bases and V 2 bases, and 7 bases lay outside the gene matches. DNA for the CDR3: TGTGCCTGGAGTTCCCGGGGGGGGAGAACCGGGGAGCTGTTTTTT. It is translated as CAWSSRGGRTGELFF.

CDR3 bases: TGTGCCAGCAGCCCGGGACTAATCTCCTACGAGCAGTACTTC. This sequence encodes CASSPGLISYEQYF. The genes are TRBV14 and TRBJ2-7; 7 bases agree with TRBD2. This CDR3 has 14 amino acids. Germline V lookup: CDR1 SGHDN, CDR2 FVKESK. After removal of 4 bases from V and 0 bases from J, the junction contained 3 bases not matched to a gene.

The chain carries TRBV7-2 and TRBJ2-1, with 12 bases aligning to TRBD2. This CDR3 has 16 residues. Trimming cost V 4 bases and J 9 bases; bases outside gene matches: 10. Germline lookup yields CDR1 SGHTA and CDR2 FQGNSA. The CDR3 region has the DNA TGTGCCAGCAGCTCAGCCCGGACTAGCGGGGACGGTGAGCAGTTCTTC. The encoded protein is CASSSARTSGDGEQFF.

The gene calls are TRBV7-2 and TRBJ1-6; TRBD1 matches at 7 bases. This CDR3 is 16 amino acids long. After removal of 0 bases from V and 9 bases from J, the junction contained 8 bases not matched to a gene. Germline CDR1 reads SGHTA; CDR2 reads FQGNSA. The CDR3 here is CASSLAGGTAFSPLHF. The DNA for the CDR3 is TGTGCCAGCAGCTTAGCTGGCGGGACAGCCTTTTCACCCCTCCACTTT.

The chain carries TRBV4-1 and TRBJ2-1, with 12 bases lining up with TRBD2. With 1 base clipped from V and 8 bases from J, the junction kept 6 bases outside the gene matches. The CDR3 extends over 16 amino acids. The germline V gene encodes CDR1 MGHRA and CDR2 YSYEKL. The chain's CDR3 is CASSQGLAGGPYEQFF. CDR3 DNA: TGCGCCAGCAGCCAAGGTCTAGCGGGGGGGCCCTATGAGCAGTTCTTC.

The rearrangement uses TRBV27 and TRBJ1-2, with D possibly TRBD1 on 5 matching bases. The V and J ends lost 6 bases and 4 bases respectively, with 12 bases between them. There are 13 residues in the CDR3. The germline V gene encodes CDR1 MNHEY and CDR2 SMNVEV (reference sequence). DNA of the CDR3: TGTGCCAGCAGCAGGGATCGTGCCTATGGCTACACCTTC. This translates into CASSRDRAYGYTF.

The gene calls are TRBV19 and TRBJ1-1; 8 bases align to TRBD1. The CDR3 sequence is 15 residues long. Germline-derived CDR1 and CDR2 are LNHDA and SQIVND (reference sequence). Trimming cost V 7 bases and J 6 bases; bases outside gene matches: 13. The CDR3 region is CASIRTGIYNAEAFF. In nucleotides, the CDR3 is TGTGCCAGTATCCGGACAGGGATCTATAACGCTGAAGCTTTCTTT.

The chain is built from TRBV6-5 and TRBJ1-1; TRBD1 is a possible D gene (5 bases). CDR3 length equals 14 residues. The germline V and J ends were trimmed by 6 bases and 1 base, with 12 bases remaining between them. CDR1 is MNHEY, CDR2 SVGAGI, per germline. The CDR3 reads CASRIGASNTEAFF. Written as DNA, the CDR3 is TGTGCCAGCAGGATAGGGGCATCGAACACTGAAGCTTTCTTT.

The chain couples TRBV3-1 (or the pseudogene TRBV3-2) to TRBJ2-2, with D possibly TRBD1 on 5 matching bases. The CDR3 spans 14 residues. CDR1 is LGHDT and CDR2 is YNNKEL in the germline V gene (reference sequence). V lost 4 bases to trimming and J lost 2 bases, with 8 bases between them. CDR3 amino acids: CASSPDRNTGELFF. The CDR3 DNA follows: TGTGCCAGCAGCCCCGACAGAAACACCGGGGAGCTGTTTTTT.

The V and J genes are TRBV2 and TRBJ1-5; D remains unclear. The germline CDR1 and CDR2 sequences are SNHLY and FYNNEI. The CDR3 runs to 15 residues. V was clipped by 3 bases and J by 2 bases, with 11 bases between them. The CDR3 reads CASSDEGTGNQPQHF. The CDR3 nucleotides read TGTGCCAGCAGTGACGAGGGAACGGGCAATCAGCCCCAGCATTTT.

V and J are TRBV2 and TRBJ2-3; TRBD2 matches at 8 bases. The CDR3 is made up of 14 amino acids. Germline V lookup: CDR1 SNHLY, CDR2 FYNNEI. V trimming: 6 bases; J trimming: 2 bases; junction bases outside the gene matches: 4. The CDR3 sequence is CASRLAGPTDTQYF. CDR3 sequence (DNA): TGTGCCAGCAGGTTAGCGGGGCCCACAGATACGCAGTATTTT. The whole variable domain, remainder taken from reference TRBV2 and TRBJ2-3, is EPEVTQTPSHQVTQMGQEVILRCVPISNHLYFYWYRQILGQKVEFLVSFYNNEISEKSEIFDDQFSVERPDGSNFTLKIRSTKLEDSAMYFCASRLAGPTDTQYFGPGTRLTVL.

The genes are TRBV3-1 (or the pseudogene TRBV3-2) and TRBJ1-1; D is unresolved. The ends were cut back, 1 base at V and 5 bases at J, with 17 bases in the middle. Germline CDR1 is LGHDT and CDR2 is YNNKEL (reference sequence). This CDR3 has 16 residues. For the CDR3, the DNA is TGTGCCAGCAGCCAAGGGGCAGGTATTCCCATAACTGAAGCTTTCTTT. It yields the protein CASSQGAGIPITEAFF.

The chain is built from TRBV25-1 and TRBJ1-5, with D perhaps matching TRBD1 (6 bases). The germline V and J ends were trimmed by 6 bases and 0 bases, with 15 bases remaining between them. The CDR3 consists of 16 residues. From germline, CDR1 is MGHDK and CDR2 SYGVNS. CDR3 protein: CASSPRGALSNQPQHF. Written as DNA, the CDR3 is TGTGCCAGCAGCCCGCGGGGGGCGCTTAGCAATCAGCCCCAGCATTTT.

The rearrangement links TRBV7-7 to TRBJ2-3, with 7 bases lining up with TRBD2. The V gene's germline CDR1 is SSHAT and CDR2 FNYEAQ (reference sequence). This CDR3 comprises 13 residues. After removal of 5 bases from V and 6 bases from J, the junction contained 5 bases not matched to a gene. Here the CDR3 DNA reads TGTGCCAGCAGCCCGCAGCGGGGCGATACGCAGTATTTT. It codes for CASSPQRGDTQYF.

In its sample, this clone was seen once. CDR3 amino acids: CASSSDGPGVWEQYF. For the CDR3, the DNA is TGTGCCAGCAGCTCAGACGGACCAGGGGTATGGGAGCAGTACTTC. The V and J genes are TRBV7-8 and TRBJ2-7; possibly TRBD1 for D (6 bases). From germline, CDR1 is SGHVS and CDR2 FQNEAQ. The CDR3 runs to 15 residues. V dropped 4 bases and J dropped 7 bases, with 20 bases sitting between them.

Only one count was recorded for this clone. The chain is built from TRBV27 and TRBJ1-2; the match to TRBD1 covers 11 bases. The CDR3 is made up of 16 amino acids. Germline loops: CDR1 MNHEY, CDR2 SMNVEV (reference sequence). V shed 6 bases and J 2 bases; nucleotides not matched to a gene: 8. This chain's CDR3 is CASRLARTGGNYGYTF. CDR3 bases: TGTGCCAGCAGACTTGCCCGGACAGGGGGCAACTATGGCTACACCTTC.